This record covers a single T cell receptor (beta chain). Data came from immunoSEQ multiplex PCR; TCRdb stores just in-frame clones and leaves some out. The sample holds tens of thousands of clones, more than 70% seen once. CDR3 length: 13 residues. Per germline, CDR1 SNHLY and CDR2 FYNNEI. The V gene lost 1 base and the J gene lost 8 bases, with 11 bases spanning the gap. The data were obtained in a study of control samples from healthy donors and cancer patients. The sequence was collected from a man aged 50 to 59 in good health. This chain connects TRBV2 to TRBJ1-2; D gene unclear. Sequenced material: blood. CDR3 in DNA: TGTGCCAGCAGTGAAGGTCCCTTCATGGGCTACACCTTC. This sequence encodes CASSEGPFMGYTF. Using reference TRBV2 and TRBJ1-2 for the parts outside the CDR3, the full variable domain is EPEVTQTPSHQVTQMGQEVILRCVPISNHLYFYWYRQILGQKVEFLVSFYNNEISEKSEIFDDQFSVERPDGSNFTLKIRSTKLEDSAMYFCASSEGPFMGYTFGSGTRLTVV.